This T cell receptor (beta chain) was obtained from a study of cytotoxic CD8 clonotypes in ibrutinib-treated CLL. The assay was immunoSEQ multiplex PCR, and TCRdb's table has in-frame clones only and misses some. The sample includes some 92,000 clones, roughly three quarters of them seen just once. From germline, CDR1 is SQVTM and CDR2 ANQGSEA. The V end lost 0 bases, the J end lost 6 bases, and 9 bases lay between the germline ends. The CDR3 spans 12 residues. The source material was PBMCs, sampled after 24 months of ibrutinib treatment. The chain carries TRBV29-1 and TRBJ2-7; possibly TRBD1 for D (5 bases). This TCR came from a human donor with chronic lymphocytic leukemia. CDR3 protein: CSVEDRAFEQYF. CDR3 bases: TGCAGCGTTGAAGACAGGGCGTTCGAGCAGTACTTC.